This is a list of T cell receptor beta chains from one sample in a study of neurological immune-mediated disorders. In TCRdb, the 5' RACE reads were re-called with MiXCR into one record per CDR3 protein. The sample lists 66,000 or so distinct CDR3 sequences; less than 5.5% were seen once. Input material: PBMCs. The receptors shown here come from a woman in her thirties with multiple sclerosis. Both conserved end residues are part of each CDR3. D genes are given only for firm matches. Not every row has a clone size; where given, it reads once, few, many or a size class.

d_gene | abundance | j_gene | v_gene | CDR3aa | CDR3nt
TRBD1 | NA | TRBJ1-4 | TRBV20-1 | CSAQGDVEKLFF | TGCAGTGCCCAGGGGGATGTAGAAAAACTGTTTTTT
TRBD1 | many | TRBJ1-1 | TRBV29-1 | CSVEGAGQGGTEAFF | TGCAGCGTTGAAGGGGCGGGACAGGGAGGAACTGAAGCTTTCTTT
NA | many | TRBJ1-1 | TRBV29-1 | CSVWHLRGQKAFF | TGCAGCGTTTGGCATCTGAGGGGTCAAAAAGCTTTCTTT
NA | many | TRBJ2-3 | TRBV7-2 | CASSFVQFTDTQYF | TGTGCCAGCAGCTTCGTGCAGTTCACAGATACGCAGTATTTT
TRBD1 | many | TRBJ2-7 | TRBV27 | CASRDRANSYEQYF | TGTGCCAGCAGAGACAGGGCGAACTCCTACGAGCAGTACTTC
TRBD1 | NA | TRBJ2-7 | TRBV27 | CASRITGGTTYEQYF | TGTGCCAGCAGAATAACAGGGGGTACCACCTACGAGCAGTACTTC
NA | many | TRBJ1-2 | TRBV20-1 | CSATHKTAKPRNYGYTF | TGCAGTGCTACGCATAAAACGGCAAAGCCCAGAAACTATGGCTACACCTTC
TRBD2 | many | TRBJ2-7 | TRBV5-1 | CASSFGAWRGGSYEQYF | TGCGCCAGCAGCTTTGGTGCCTGGCGGGGGGGCTCCTACGAGCAGTACTTC
TRBD2 | NA | TRBJ2-5 | TRBV11-2 | CASSFLAGVNQETQYF | TGTGCCAGCAGCTTCTTAGCGGGGGTTAACCAAGAGACCCAGTACTTC
NA | few | TRBJ1-2 | TRBV5-1 | CASSLGAGDSYGYTF | TGCGCCAGCAGCCTCGGAGCAGGAGATTCCTATGGCTACACCTTC
NA | many | TRBJ2-7 | TRBV20-1 | CSASKGGFSYEQYF | TGCAGTGCTAGTAAGGGGGGTTTCTCCTACGAGCAGTACTTC
NA | NA | TRBJ1-4 | TRBV12-3/TRBV12-4 | CASSPGPYEKLFF | TGTGCCAGCAGCCCAGGCCCATACGAAAAACTGTTTTTT
NA | many | TRBJ2-3 | TRBV5-6 | CASSLVGFVDTQYF | TGTGCCAGCAGCTTGGTGGGATTCGTAGATACGCAGTATTTT
TRBD1 | many | TRBJ1-6 | TRBV12-3/TRBV12-4 | CASSQGGSNSPLHF | TGTGCCAGCAGTCAGGGGGGATCCAACTCACCCCTCCACTTT
NA | NA | TRBJ2-5 | TRBV20-1 | CSARDTYQETQYF | TGCAGTGCTAGAGATACCTACCAAGAGACCCAGTACTTC
NA | many | TRBJ2-2 | TRBV5-1 | CASSSPLNTGELFF | TGCGCCAGCAGCTCCCCGCTAAACACCGGGGAGCTGTTTTTT
TRBD1 | NA | TRBJ1-5 | TRBV10-2 | CASRITGEGNQPQNF | TGCGCCAGCAGAATTACAGGGGAGGGAAATCAGCCCCAGAATTTT
NA | many | TRBJ2-5 | TRBV7-2 | CASSLFPQETQYF | TGTGCCAGCAGCTTATTTCCCCAAGAGACCCAGTACTTC
NA | many | TRBJ2-1 | TRBV5-1 | CASSLRGETWEQFF | TGCGCCAGCAGCTTGAGGGGCGAAACATGGGAGCAGTTCTTC
TRBD1 | many | TRBJ1-3 | TRBV4-1 | CASSLQGQGYENTIYF | TGCGCCAGCAGCCTGCAAGGACAGGGGTATGAAAACACCATATATTTT
NA | NA | TRBJ1-1 | TRBV9 | CASSVGAGDTEAFF | TGTGCCAGCAGCGTAGGGGCGGGGGACACTGAAGCTTTCTTT
NA | many | TRBJ1-6 | TRBV6-5 | CASSQVMGRGRSSPLHF | TGTGCCAGCAGCCAAGTAATGGGGCGTGGTAGAAGCTCACCCCTCCACTTT
NA | many | TRBJ2-5 | TRBV5-1 | CASRRPGAQETQYF | TGCGCCAGCAGACGGCCGGGGGCCCAAGAGACCCAGTACTTC
NA | few | TRBJ2-5 | TRBV12-3/TRBV12-4 | CASSLAGAGQETQYF | TGTGCCAGCAGCCTCGCTGGGGCGGGACAAGAGACCCAGTACTTC
TRBD2 | few | TRBJ2-2 | TRBV6-1 | CASRVPLSGGAGVAGELFF | TGTGCCAGCAGAGTACCACTTAGCGGGGGGGCCGGAGTCGCCGGGGAGCTGTTTTTT
NA | NA | TRBJ2-2 | TRBV7-9 | CASSKEPVNTGELFF | TGTGCCAGCAGCAAAGAACCAGTGAACACCGGGGAGCTGTTTTTT
NA | many | TRBJ2-1 | TRBV20-1 | CSARQTSRDEQFF | TGCAGTGCCCGTCAGACGAGCAGGGATGAGCAGTTCTTC
TRBD2 | NA | TRBJ2-2 | TRBV10-2 | CASSEDPTWGSGGASRTGELFF | TGCGCCAGCAGTGAAGATCCTACCTGGGGTAGCGGGGGGGCTTCTCGCACCGGGGAGCTGTTTTTT
TRBD1 | many | TRBJ1-2 | TRBV20-1 | CSALLPDRGNGYTF | TGCAGTGCCCTACTACCAGACAGGGGAAATGGCTACACCTTC
TRBD1 | many | TRBJ1-2 | TRBV28 | CASSLSTGTAYGYTF | TGTGCCAGCAGTTTAAGTACAGGGACAGCCTATGGCTACACCTTC
NA | few | TRBJ2-1 | TRBV5-1 | CASWGGPSYNEQFF | TGCGCCAGCTGGGGGGGGCCATCGTACAATGAGCAGTTCTTC
TRBD1 | few | TRBJ1-1 | TRBV20-1 | CSASNRGQDIEAFF | TGCAGTGCTAGTAACAGGGGGCAAGACATAGAAGCTTTCTTT
NA | many | TRBJ2-1 | TRBV20-1 | CSATVLRMRTTLNEQFF | TGCAGTGCTACAGTTTTGCGGATGAGGACCACTTTGAATGAGCAGTTCTTC
NA | few | TRBJ2-3 | TRBV12-3/TRBV12-4 | CASSLGRALSHTDTQYF | TGTGCCAGCAGTTTAGGCCGGGCCCTATCGCACACAGATACGCAGTATTTT
NA | many | TRBJ2-3 | TRBV7-9 | CASSPSTDTQYF | TGTGCCAGCAGCCCGAGCACAGATACGCAGTATTTT
NA | many | TRBJ1-2 | TRBV5-4 | CASSLDQANYGYTF | TGTGCCAGCAGCTTGGACCAAGCTAACTATGGCTACACCTTC
NA | many | TRBJ1-3 | TRBV3-1 | CASSQDDSHSGNTIYF | TGTGCCAGCAGCCAAGATGACAGTCACTCTGGAAACACCATATATTTT
TRBD1 | many | TRBJ2-1 | TRBV20-1 | CSVPGQGYEQFF | TGCAGTGTTCCGGGACAGGGCTATGAGCAGTTCTTC
NA | NA | TRBJ1-5 | TRBV7-2 | CASSFLPDKPQHF | TGTGCCAGCAGCTTCCTACCGGACAAGCCCCAGCATTTT
TRBD2 | many | TRBJ2-5 | TRBV12-3/TRBV12-4 | CASSVTAGETQYF | TGTGCCAGCAGCGTAACAGCGGGGGAGACCCAGTACTTC
NA | many | TRBJ2-2 | TRBV20-1 | CSARDRGVTGELFF | TGCAGTGCTAGAGATAGAGGGGTTACCGGGGAGCTGTTTTTT